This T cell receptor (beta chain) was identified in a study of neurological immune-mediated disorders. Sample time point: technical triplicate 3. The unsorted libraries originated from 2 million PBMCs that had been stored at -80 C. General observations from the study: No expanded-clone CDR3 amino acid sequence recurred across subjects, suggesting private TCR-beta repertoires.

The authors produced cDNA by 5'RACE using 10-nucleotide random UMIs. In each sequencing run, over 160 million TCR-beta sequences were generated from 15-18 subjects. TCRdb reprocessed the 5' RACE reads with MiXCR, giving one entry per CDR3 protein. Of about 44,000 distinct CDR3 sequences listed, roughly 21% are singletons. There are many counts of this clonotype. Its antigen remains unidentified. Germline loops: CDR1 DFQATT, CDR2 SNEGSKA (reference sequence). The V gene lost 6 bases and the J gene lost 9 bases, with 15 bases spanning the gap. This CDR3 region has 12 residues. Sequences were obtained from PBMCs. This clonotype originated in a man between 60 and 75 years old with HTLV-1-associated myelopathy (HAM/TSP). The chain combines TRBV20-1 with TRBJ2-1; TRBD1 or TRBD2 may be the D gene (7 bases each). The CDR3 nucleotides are TGCAGTGCCTCACCAGGGGGGGCTGAGCAGTTCTTC. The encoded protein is CSASPGGAEQFF.